What follows is one T cell receptor (beta chain) and its context. No antigen is known for it. The data were obtained in a study of cytomegalovirus exposure and HLA in healthy donors. Study results and limitations: For most TCR sequences rarity was the rule, although some public TCRs occurred in many donors. Presence/absence analysis assumed near-uniform sequencing depth across donors. Segments of the TCR beta V type were, in most cases, productive about 87% or about 30% of the time in an earlier analysis. Apparent HLA restriction characterized most CMV-associated TCR beta chains in a later analysis.

The PCR used 60 Vbeta and 13 Jbeta primers. Using immunoSEQ multiplex PCR, the repertoire was profiled, and TCRdb retains in-frame clones only, with some absent. The table records roughly 240,000 clones, roughly 82% of them present only once. The ends were cut back, 3 bases at V and 2 bases at J, with 5 bases in the middle. The CDR3 consists of 12 residues. Germline loops: CDR1 SNHLY, CDR2 FYNNEI. The chain couples TRBV2 to TRBJ2-7; D unclear. The sequenced material came from PBMCs. The TCR comes from a middle-aged woman in good health and CMV-seropositive. The CDR3 is CASSDSAYEQYF. CDR3 sequence (DNA): TGTGCCAGCAGTGACAGTGCCTACGAGCAGTACTTC.